What follows is one TCR beta chain and its context. TCRdb recomputed calls from the RT-PCR reads with MiXCR, one row per CDR3 protein. The table records 650,000 to 800,000 distinct CDR3 sequences, approximately 15% of them present only once. The CDR3 extends over 15 amino acids. Deletions cut 2 bases from V and 1 base from J, with 10 bases between. Germline V CDR1 and CDR2: MNHEY, SVGEGT. The receptor's source is a female donor in good health, serving as a healthy control. V gene TRBV6-2 or TRBV6-3 combines with J gene TRBJ2-3, with a tentative D call TRBD1 (6 bases). Sequencing was carried out using memory CD4+ T cells from blood. The CDR3, as DNA: TGTGCCAGCAGTTACGCCAGGGGAGGCACAGATACGCAGTATTTT. This sequence encodes CASSYARGGTDTQYF.